This entry concerns a single T cell receptor (beta chain). This CDR3 is built from 15 residues. Trimming left V 0 bases short and J 6 bases short, with 12 bases between. The V gene's germline CDR1 is MNHEY and CDR2 SMNVEV (reference sequence). The data were taken from a study of blood T cell repertoires in COVID-19. The wider study: Donors in the United States, Italy and Spain gave samples during acute or convalescent COVID-19. T cells, B-cell-depleted T cells, or PBMCs supplied cDNA or gDNA.

Per the original methods: Nucleated cell counts were estimated from reference gene primer amplification. Sequenced by immunoSEQ multiplex PCR; TCRdb stores in-frame clones only, minus some. The V and J calls and clone size are taken from that table; D and trimming were inferred from the DNA. Among some 250,000 clones, 86% were seen once, and the ten largest hold just under 2%. Sample: peripheral blood. The sequence came from a man aged 25-40 years with active or convalescent COVID-19. V usage is TRBV27 and J usage is TRBJ1-5; D call uncertain. The CDR3 loop is CASSLSLGSGQPQHF. CDR3 nucleotide sequence: TGTGCCAGCAGTTTATCGTTAGGATCGGGTCAGCCCCAGCATTTT.